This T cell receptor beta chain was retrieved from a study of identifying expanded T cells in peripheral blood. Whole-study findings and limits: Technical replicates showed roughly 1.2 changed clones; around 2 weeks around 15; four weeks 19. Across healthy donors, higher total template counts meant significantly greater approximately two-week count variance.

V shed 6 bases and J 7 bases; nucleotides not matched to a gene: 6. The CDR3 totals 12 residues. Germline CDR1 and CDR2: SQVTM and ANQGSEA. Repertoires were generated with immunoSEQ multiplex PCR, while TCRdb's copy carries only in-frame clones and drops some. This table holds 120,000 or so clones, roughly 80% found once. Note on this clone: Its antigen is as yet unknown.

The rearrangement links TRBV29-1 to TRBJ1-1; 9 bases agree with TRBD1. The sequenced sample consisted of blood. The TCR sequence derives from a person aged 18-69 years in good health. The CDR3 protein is CSVMGTGIEAFF. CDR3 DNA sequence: TGCAGCGTAATGGGGACAGGGATTGAAGCTTTCTTT.